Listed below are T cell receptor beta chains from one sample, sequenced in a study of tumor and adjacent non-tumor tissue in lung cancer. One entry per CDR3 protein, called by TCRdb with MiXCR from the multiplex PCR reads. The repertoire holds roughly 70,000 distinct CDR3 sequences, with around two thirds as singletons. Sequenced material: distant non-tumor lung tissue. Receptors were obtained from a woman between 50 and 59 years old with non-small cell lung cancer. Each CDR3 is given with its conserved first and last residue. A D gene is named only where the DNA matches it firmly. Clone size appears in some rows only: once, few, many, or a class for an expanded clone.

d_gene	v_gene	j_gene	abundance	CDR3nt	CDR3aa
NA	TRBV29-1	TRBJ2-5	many	TGCAGCGTGGCCGGGGCCCAAGGGGGAGAGACCCAGTACTTC	CSVAGAQGGETQYF
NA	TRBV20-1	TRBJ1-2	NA	TGCGGTACTAGCAAACGGCGCCTCGGGTATGGCTACACCTTC	CGTSKRRLGYGYTF
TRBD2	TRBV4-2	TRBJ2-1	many	TGTGCCAGCAGCCTATATTATTTTAGCGGGGATTACAATGAGCAGTTCTTC	CASSLYYFSGDYNEQFF
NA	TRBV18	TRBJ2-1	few	TGTGCCAGCTCACCAGACCGACGGCTGAATGAGCAGTTCTTC	CASSPDRRLNEQFF
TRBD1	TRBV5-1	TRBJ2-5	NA	TGCGCCAGCACCAGGGACAGTTTCCAAGAGACCCAGTGCTTC	CASTRDSFQETQCF
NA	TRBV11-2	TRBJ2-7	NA	TGTGCCAGCAGCTTAGGGGCTCGGTGCGAGCAGTACTTC	CASSLGARCEQYF
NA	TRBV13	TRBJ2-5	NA	TGTGCCAGCAGCATAGCCCCGACGGTTCAAGGGACCCAGTACTTC	CASSIAPTVQGTQYF
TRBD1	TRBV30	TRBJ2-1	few	TGTGCCTGGAGTGTAGGGGGACAGTACAATGAGCAGTTCTTC	CAWSVGGQYNEQFF
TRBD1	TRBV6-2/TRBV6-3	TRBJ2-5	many	TGTGCCAGCAGTTCGGGACAGCTCCAAGAGACCCAGTACTTC	CASSSGQLQETQYF
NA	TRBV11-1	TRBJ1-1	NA	TGTGCCAGCAACTTGAAGGAGTTGAACACTGCGCCTTTTTTT	CASNLKELNTAPFF
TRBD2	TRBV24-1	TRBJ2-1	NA	TGTGCCACCAGTGATGTGACTAGCGGGATAATCCGGGAGCAGTTCTTC	CATSDVTSGIIREQFF
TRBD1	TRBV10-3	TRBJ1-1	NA	TGTGCCATCGGCACTCAGGGACAGGGGAACACTGTAGCTTTCTTT	CAIGTQGQGNTVAFF
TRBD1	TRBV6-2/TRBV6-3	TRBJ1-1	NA	TGTGCCGGCAGTGGTGACAGGGGCGGGTACACAGAAGTTTTCTTT	CAGSGDRGGYTEVFF
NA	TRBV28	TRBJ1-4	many	TGTGCCAGCAGTTTATTTGGTGGTTTAGGAGAAAAACTGTTTTTT	CASSLFGGLGEKLFF
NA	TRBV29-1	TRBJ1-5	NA	TGCAGGGTTGAATGGTTAGGGCTCGCGATAGGGAATCAGCCCCAGCATTTT	CRVEWLGLAIGNQPQHF
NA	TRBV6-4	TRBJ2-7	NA	TGTGCCAGCGGTCTGGACTGGACGTCGGAACAATACTTC	CASGLDWTSEQYF
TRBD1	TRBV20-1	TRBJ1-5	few	TGCAGTGCCCTGACAGGGAATCGGCCCCAGCATTTT	CSALTGNRPQHF
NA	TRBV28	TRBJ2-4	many	TGTGCCAGCAGTTTTGAATCCCTAGCCAAAAACATTCAGTACTTC	CASSFESLAKNIQYF
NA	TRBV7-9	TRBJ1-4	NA	TGTGCCAGCAGCTCGGAGGAAGAAAAACTGTTTTTT	CASSSEEEKLFF
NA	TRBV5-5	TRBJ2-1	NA	TGTGCCAACAGCTTGACCTCGGACATTTACAATGAGCAGTTCTTC	CANSLTSDIYNEQFF
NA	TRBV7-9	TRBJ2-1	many	TGTGCCAGCAGCTTAATGGGTGAGCAGTTCTTC	CASSLMGEQFF
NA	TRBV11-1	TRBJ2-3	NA	TGTGCCAGCAGCTTAGAAGCGGTGGGGGGGGCCACAGATATGCAATATTTT	CASSLEAVGGATDMQYF
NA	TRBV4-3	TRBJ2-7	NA	TGCGCGAGCAGCCAAGAGTGGGCAAACGAGCAGTACTTC	CASSQEWANEQYF
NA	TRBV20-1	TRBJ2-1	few	TGCAGTGCTAGAAAGCTGGAGGGGAATGAGCAGTTCTTC	CSARKLEGNEQFF
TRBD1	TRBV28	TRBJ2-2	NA	TGTGCCAGCAGTAGAGGGGACAGGGACGGGGAGCTGTTTTTT	CASSRGDRDGELFF
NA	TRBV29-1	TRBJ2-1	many	TGCAGCGGTGGAGGTTATGAGCAGTTCTTC	CSGGGYEQFF
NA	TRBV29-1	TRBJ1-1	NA	TGTAACGTAAAGAGGGAGAACACCGAAGCTTTCTTT	CNVKRENTEAFF
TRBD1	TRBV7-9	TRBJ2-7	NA	TGTGCCAGCAGCGCACCGGGACAGGATGTTATCGAGCAGTACTTC	CASSAPGQDVIEQYF
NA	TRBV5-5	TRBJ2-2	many	TGTGCCAGCAGCCCTGAGAACACCGGGGAGCTGTTTTTT	CASSPENTGELFF
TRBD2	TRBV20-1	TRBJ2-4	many	TGCAGCGGGACTAGCGGGACCCTAGCCAAAAACATTCAGTACTTC	CSGTSGTLAKNIQYF
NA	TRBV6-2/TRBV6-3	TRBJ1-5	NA	TGTGCGAGCAGACCGGGGGGCACTAATCAGCCCCAGCATTTT	CASRPGGTNQPQHF
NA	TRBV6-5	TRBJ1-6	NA	TGTGCCAACAGTTACACTACTGGGGAGGATTCACTCCTCCACTTT	CANSYTTGEDSLLHF
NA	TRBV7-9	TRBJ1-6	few	TGTGCCAGCAGCTTAGGGGGGGCGCGGAATTCACCCCTCCACTTT	CASSLGGARNSPLHF
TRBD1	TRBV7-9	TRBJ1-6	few	TGTGCCAGCAGCGTTGGACAGGGAAATTCACCCCTCCACTTT	CASSVGQGNSPLHF
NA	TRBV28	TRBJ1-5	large	TGTGCCAGCAGTCTAACAAGCAGGGTTACGAATCAGCCCCAGCATTTT	CASSLTSRVTNQPQHF
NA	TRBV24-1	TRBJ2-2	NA	TGTGTCACCAGTGCTTTGACCATCGGGGAGCTGTTTTTT	CVTSALTIGELFF
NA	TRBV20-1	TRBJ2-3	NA	TGCAATGCTATGGATACAGATACACAGTATTTT	CNAMDTDTQYF
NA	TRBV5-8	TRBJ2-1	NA	TGTGCCAGCAGGGAGAGTCGGGGCTCATACAATAAGCAGTTCTTC	CASRESRGSYNKQFF
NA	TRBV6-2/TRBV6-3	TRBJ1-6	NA	TGTGCCAGCAGTCCCCCAGGCAGGAGCTCCTATAATTCACTCCTCCACTTT	CASSPPGRSSYNSLLHF
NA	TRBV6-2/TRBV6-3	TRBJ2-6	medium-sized	TGTGCCAGCGCACCCTGGAGGGAGGTCCTCTCTGGGGCCAACGTCCTGACTTTC	CASAPWREVLSGANVLTF
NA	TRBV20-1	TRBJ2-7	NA	TGCAGCGCTCCCCCAGGCGGGGCCAACTACGAGCAGTACTTC	CSAPPGGANYEQYF
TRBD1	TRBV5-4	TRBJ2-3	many	TGTGCCAGCAGCCAGACAGGGGCAGATACGCAGTATTTT	CASSQTGADTQYF
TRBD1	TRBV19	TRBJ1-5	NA	TGTGCCAGTAGTACCCGACTGGGGACAGCCATCAATCGGCCCCAGCATTTT	CASSTRLGTAINRPQHF
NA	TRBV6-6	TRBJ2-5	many	TGTGCCAGCAGGCGGGACGACCAAGAGACCCAGTACTTC	CASRRDDQETQYF
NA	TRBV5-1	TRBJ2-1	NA	TGCGCCAGCAGCTTGGCTATCACAACCGCCTACAATGAGCAGTTCTTC	CASSLAITTAYNEQFF
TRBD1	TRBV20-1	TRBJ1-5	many	TGCAGTGCTAGAGCGGACAGGGATCAGCCCCAGCATTTT	CSARADRDQPQHF
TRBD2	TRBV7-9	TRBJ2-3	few	TGTGCCAGCAGCTTAGGACTAGCGGATTACACAGATACGCAGTATTTT	CASSLGLADYTDTQYF
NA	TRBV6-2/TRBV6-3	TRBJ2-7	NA	TGTGCCAGCAGCTTGGAATCCTGCGGGCAGTACTTC	CASSLESCGQYF
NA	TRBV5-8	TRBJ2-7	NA	TGTGCCAGCAGAAATCTGCACGGACTTTACTACGAGCAGTACTTC	CASRNLHGLYYEQYF
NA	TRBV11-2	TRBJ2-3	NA	TGTGCCAGCAGCTTGGGGAACCATAAGTCAGATACGCAGTGTTTT	CASSLGNHKSDTQCF
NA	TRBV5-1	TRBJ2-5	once	TGCGCCAGCAGCTTGGGACAGGTTGAGACCCAGTACTTC	CASSLGQVETQYF
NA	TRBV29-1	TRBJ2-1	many	TGCAGCGTTGATGTACCTAGGCGATACAATGAGCAGTTCTTC	CSVDVPRRYNEQFF
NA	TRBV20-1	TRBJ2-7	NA	TGCAGCGCTTACAAGACATGGGAGTACTTC	CSAYKTWEYF
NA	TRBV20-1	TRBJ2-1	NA	TGCAGTGCTAGTGAACCTGCCGACCTCTACAATGAGCAATTCTTC	CSASEPADLYNEQFF
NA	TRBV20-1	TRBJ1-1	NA	TGCATTGCTAGAAGACAGAGTATCGTTGAAGCTTTCTTT	CIARRQSIVEAFF